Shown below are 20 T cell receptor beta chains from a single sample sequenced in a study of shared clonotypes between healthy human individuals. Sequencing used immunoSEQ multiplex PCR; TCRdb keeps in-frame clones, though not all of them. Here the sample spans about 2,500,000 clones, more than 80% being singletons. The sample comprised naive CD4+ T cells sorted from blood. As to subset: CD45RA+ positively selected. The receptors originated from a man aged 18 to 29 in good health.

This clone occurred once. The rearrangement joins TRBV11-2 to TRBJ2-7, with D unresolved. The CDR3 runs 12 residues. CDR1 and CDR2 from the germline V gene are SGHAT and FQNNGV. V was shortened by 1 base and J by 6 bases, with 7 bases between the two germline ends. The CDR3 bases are TGTGCCAGCAGCTTAGTAGTCTCCGAGCAGTACTTC. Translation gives CASSLVVSEQYF.

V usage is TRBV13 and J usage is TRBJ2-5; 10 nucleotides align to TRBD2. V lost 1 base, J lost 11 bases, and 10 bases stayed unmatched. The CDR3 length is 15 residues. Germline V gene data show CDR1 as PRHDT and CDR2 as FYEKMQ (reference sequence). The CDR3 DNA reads TGTGCCAGCAGCTTAGTGGCTAGCGGGAGTGGGGAGCAGTACTTC. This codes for CASSLVASGSGEQYF.

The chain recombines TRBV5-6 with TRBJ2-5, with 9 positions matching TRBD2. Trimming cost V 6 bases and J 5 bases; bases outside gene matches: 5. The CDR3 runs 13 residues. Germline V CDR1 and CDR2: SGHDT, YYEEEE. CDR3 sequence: CASKQRGAETQYF. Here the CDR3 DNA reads TGTGCCAGCAAGCAGCGGGGGGCTGAGACCCAGTACTTC. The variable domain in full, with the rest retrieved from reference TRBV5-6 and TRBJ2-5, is DAGVTQSPTHLIKTRGQQVTLRCSPKSGHDTVSWYQQALGQGPQFIFQYYEEEERQRGNFPDRFSGHQFPNYSSELNVNALLLGDSALYLCASKQRGAETQYFGPGTRLLVL.

CDR3 in DNA: TGCGCCAGCTCGGCAACTTCCACAACTTACGAGCAGTACTTC. It encodes CASSATSTTYEQYF. The chain recombines TRBV5-1 with TRBJ2-7; D gene ambiguous. The V end lost 7 bases, the J end lost 4 bases, and 18 bases lay between the germline ends. This CDR3 has 14 residues. The germline gives CDR1 SGHRS, CDR2 YFSETQ.

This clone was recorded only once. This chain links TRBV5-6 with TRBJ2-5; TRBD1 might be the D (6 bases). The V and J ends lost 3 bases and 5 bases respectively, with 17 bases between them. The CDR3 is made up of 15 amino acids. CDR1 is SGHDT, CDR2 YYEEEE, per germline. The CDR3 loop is CASSYGIGQKETQYF. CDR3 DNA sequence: TGTGCCAGCAGCTATGGTATTGGACAGAAGGAGACCCAGTACTTC.

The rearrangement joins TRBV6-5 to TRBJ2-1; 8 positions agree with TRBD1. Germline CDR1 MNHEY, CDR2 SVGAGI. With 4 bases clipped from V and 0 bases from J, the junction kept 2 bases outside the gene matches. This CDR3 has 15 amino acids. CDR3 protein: CASSFDRGSYNEQFF. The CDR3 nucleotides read TGTGCCAGCAGTTTTGACAGGGGCTCCTACAATGAGCAGTTCTTC.

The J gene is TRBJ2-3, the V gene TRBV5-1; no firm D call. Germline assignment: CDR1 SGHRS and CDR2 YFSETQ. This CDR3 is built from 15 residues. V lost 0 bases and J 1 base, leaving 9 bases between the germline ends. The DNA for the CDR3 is TGCGCCAGCAGCTTGGAACGGGTCGGCACAGATACGCAGTATTTT. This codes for CASSLERVGTDTQYF.

Written as DNA, the CDR3 is TGTGCCAGCAGTCTCCGGGACAGGGGGAGCACTGAAGCTTTCTTT. It is translated as CASSLRDRGSTEAFF. The chain uses TRBV6-6 and TRBJ1-1; 11 positions match TRBD1. The CDR3 runs to 15 residues. Germline values: CDR1 MNHNY, CDR2 SVGAGI (reference sequence). Trimming at V came to 5 bases and at J to 4 bases, leaving 6 bases not matched to a gene.

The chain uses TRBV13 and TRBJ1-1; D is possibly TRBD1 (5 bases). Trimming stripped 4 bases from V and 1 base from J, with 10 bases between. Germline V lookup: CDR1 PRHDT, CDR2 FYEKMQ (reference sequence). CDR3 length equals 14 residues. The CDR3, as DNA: TGTGCCAGCAGCTGGCACAGGTCGAACACTGAAGCTTTCTTT. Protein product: CASSWHRSNTEAFF.

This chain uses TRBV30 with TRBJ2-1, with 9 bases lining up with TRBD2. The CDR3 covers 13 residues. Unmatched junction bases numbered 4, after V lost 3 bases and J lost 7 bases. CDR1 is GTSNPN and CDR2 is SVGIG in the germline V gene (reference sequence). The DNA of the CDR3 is TGTGCCTGGAGGCGCCTAGCGGGGAATGAGCAGTTCTTC. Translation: CAWRRLAGNEQFF.

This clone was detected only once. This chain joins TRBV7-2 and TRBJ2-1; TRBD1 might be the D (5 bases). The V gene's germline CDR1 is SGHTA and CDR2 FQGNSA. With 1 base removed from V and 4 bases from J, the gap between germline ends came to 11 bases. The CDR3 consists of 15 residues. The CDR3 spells CASSLGGRLYNEQFF. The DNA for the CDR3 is TGTGCCAGCAGCTTAGGGGGCCGACTTTACAATGAGCAGTTCTTC.

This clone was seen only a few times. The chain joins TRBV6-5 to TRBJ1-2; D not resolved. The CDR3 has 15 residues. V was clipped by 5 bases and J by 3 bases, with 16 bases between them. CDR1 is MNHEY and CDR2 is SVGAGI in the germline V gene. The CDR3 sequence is CASSNRSREDYGYTF. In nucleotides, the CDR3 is TGTGCCAGCAGTAATAGGAGTCGGGAGGACTATGGCTACACCTTC.

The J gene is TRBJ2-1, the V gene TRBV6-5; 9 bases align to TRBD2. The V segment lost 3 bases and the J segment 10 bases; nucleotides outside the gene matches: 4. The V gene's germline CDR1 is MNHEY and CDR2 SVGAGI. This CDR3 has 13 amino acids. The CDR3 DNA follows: TGTGCCAGCAGTTATCCGAGCGGGAGGGAGCAGTTCTTC. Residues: CASSYPSGREQFF.

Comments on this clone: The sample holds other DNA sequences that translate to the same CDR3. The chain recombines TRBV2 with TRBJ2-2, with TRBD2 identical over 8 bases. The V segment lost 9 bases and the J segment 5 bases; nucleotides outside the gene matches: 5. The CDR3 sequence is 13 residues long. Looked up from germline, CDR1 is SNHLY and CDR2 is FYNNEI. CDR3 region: CASSGAPTGELFF. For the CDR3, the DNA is TGTGCCAGTAGCGGGGCGCCTACCGGGGAGCTGTTTTTT.

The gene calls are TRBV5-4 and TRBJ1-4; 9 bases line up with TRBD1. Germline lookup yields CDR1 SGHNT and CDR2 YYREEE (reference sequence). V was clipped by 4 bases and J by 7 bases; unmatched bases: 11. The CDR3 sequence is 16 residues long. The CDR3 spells CASSADGGQGIEKLFF. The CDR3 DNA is TGTGCCAGCAGCGCCGATGGGGGACAGGGAATTGAAAAACTGTTTTTT.

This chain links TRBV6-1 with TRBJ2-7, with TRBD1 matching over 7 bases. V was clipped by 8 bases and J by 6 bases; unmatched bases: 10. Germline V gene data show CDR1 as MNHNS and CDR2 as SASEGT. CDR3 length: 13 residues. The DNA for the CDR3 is TGTGCCAGCCCCCCCAGGGCAGGGGGCGAGCAGTACTTC. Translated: CASPPRAGGEQYF.

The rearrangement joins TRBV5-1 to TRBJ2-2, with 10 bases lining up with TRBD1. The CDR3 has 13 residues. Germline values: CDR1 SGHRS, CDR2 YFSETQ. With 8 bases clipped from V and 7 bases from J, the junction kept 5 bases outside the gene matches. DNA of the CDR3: TGCGCCAGTTCGACAGGGGGCGGCGGGGAGCTGTTTTTT. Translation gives CASSTGGGGELFF. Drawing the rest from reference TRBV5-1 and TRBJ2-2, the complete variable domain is KAGVTQTPRYLIKTRGQQVTLSCSPISGHRSVSWYQQTPGQGLQFLFEYFSETQRNKGNFPGRFSGRQFSNSRSEMNVSTLELGDSALYLCASSTGGGGELFFGEGSRLTVL.

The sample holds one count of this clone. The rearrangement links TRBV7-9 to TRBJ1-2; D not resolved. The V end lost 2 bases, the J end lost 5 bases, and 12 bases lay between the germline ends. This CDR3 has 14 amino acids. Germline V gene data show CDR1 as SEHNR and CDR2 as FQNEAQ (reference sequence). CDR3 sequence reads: CASSLSGDLYGYTF. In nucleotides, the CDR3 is TGTGCCAGCAGCTTAAGCGGGGATTTATATGGCTACACCTTC. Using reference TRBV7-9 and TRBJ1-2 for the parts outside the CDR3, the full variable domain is DTGVSQNPRHKITKRGQNVTFRCDPISEHNRLYWYRQTLGQGPEFLTYFQNEAQLEKSRLLSDRFSAERPKGSFSTLEIQRTEQGDSAMYLCASSLSGDLYGYTFGSGTRLTVV.

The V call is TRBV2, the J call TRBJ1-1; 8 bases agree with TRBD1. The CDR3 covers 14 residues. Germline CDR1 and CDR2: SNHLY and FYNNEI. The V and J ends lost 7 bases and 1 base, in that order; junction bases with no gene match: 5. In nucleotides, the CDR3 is TGTGCCAGCAAAGACGACAGGGGGAACACTGAAGCTTTCTTT. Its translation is CASKDDRGNTEAFF.

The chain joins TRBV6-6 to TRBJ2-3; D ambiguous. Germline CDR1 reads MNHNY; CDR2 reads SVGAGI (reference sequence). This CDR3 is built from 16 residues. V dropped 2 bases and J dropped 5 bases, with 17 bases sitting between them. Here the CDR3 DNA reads TGTGCCAGCAGTTACGGTGTGCGGACCGTCGGAGATACGCAGTATTTT. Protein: CASSYGVRTVGDTQYF.